Reported below is one T cell receptor beta chain. Clones were read by immunoSEQ multiplex PCR, and TCRdb kept only the in-frame ones, dropping some. Of approximately 90,000 clones detected, around 89% appear once; the ten largest clones hold around 8.6%. This record belongs to a study of blood T cell repertoires in COVID-19. On the study more broadly: The cDNA or gDNA used as material had been derived from T cells, B-cell-depleted T cells, or PBMCs.

V was pared by 4 bases and J by 5 bases, with 14 bases of the junction left unmatched. The CDR3 extends over 18 amino acids. Germline loops: CDR1 LNHDA, CDR2 SQIVND (reference sequence). This sequence joins TRBV19 and TRBJ2-2, with 9 positions matching TRBD1. The source is a man aged 45 to 65 with acute or convalescent COVID-19. The sequencing input was peripheral blood. The DNA for the CDR3 is TGTGCCAGTAGTAGGGGGCAACCGGGACAGGGATATACCGGGGAGCTGTTTTTT. It translates to CASSRGQPGQGYTGELFF.